This record looks at one T cell receptor beta chain sequence and its context. The data stem from a study of blood T cell repertoires in COVID-19. In terms of age and location, participants ranged from about 18 to 95 years and lived in under 30 US areas. In assigning cohorts, the study relied on participant-reported clinical history. This CDR3 comprises 14 residues. Germline CDR1 and CDR2: MNHEY and SVGAGI. The germline V and J ends were trimmed by 0 bases and 6 bases, with 11 bases remaining between them. Assay: immunoSEQ multiplex PCR; the TCRdb copy retains only in-frame clones and omits some. The data contain hundreds of thousands of clones, roughly nine tenths of them singletons.

The source is a woman in her fifties or sixties in a cohort exposed to, infected with or recovered from COVID-19 (not recorded which). V is TRBV6-5 and J is TRBJ1-2; D is uncertain. The sample was PBMCs or T cells enriched from blood (not recorded which). The DNA for the CDR3 is TGTGCCAGCAGTTACTCGAGCGGGTATAATGGCTACACCTTC. Translating it yields CASSYSSGYNGYTF.